The 7 T cell receptor beta chains below all came from one sample that was sequenced in a study of tumor-infiltrating lymphocytes in primary liver carcinoma. The template, roughly 550 ng total RNA, yielded TCR beta cDNA made with a constant-region primer. TCR beta libraries came from three nested multiplex PCR rounds using slightly modified ARM-PCR. TRBV1-TRBV30 forward primers and a C-beta reverse primer were used in the first two PCR rounds, which each ran for about 11 cycles. TCRdb used MiXCR to reprocess the multiplex PCR reads, holding one entry per CDR3 protein. This table holds over 250,000 distinct CDR3 sequences, nearly 60% found once. They got blood RNA out of unsorted whole blood and also pulled out germline DNA. The material sequenced was peripheral blood. Receptors originate from a woman aged 25 to 39 with primary liver carcinoma and hepatitis B virus infection.

This clonotype was seen only a few times. The CDR3 protein is CASSQDRARAVNEKLFF. The DNA of the CDR3 is TGCGCCAGCAGCCAAGATAGGGCCAGGGCCGTTAATGAAAAACTGTTTTTT. This chain joins TRBV4-1 and TRBJ1-4; weak D call: TRBD1 (5 bases). The CDR3 runs 17 residues. V was trimmed by 0 bases and J by 4 bases, leaving 15 bases between them. Germline assignment: CDR1 MGHRA and CDR2 YSYEKL.

As for this clonotype: A clone one base away is much larger, so this may be a read error. The genes are TRBV6-5 and TRBJ2-1; TRBD2 agrees at 10 bases. This CDR3 spans 15 amino acids. With V trimmed by 8 bases and J by 6 bases, 10 bases remained unmatched. In germline, CDR1 is MNHEY, CDR2 SVGAGI. The CDR3 region is CASWTLGLAINEQFF. DNA of the CDR3: TGTGCCAGCTGGACCTTGGGACTAGCGATCAATGAGCAGTTCTTC.

Points on this clonotype: One junction end disagrees with the germline gene, perhaps due to a read error. The chain employs TRBV4-3 and TRBJ2-7; perhaps TRBD1 as D (6 bases). This CDR3 region has 16 residues. Looked up from germline, CDR1 is LGHNA and CDR2 is YSLEER. CDR3: CASNQAMTGLSYEQYF. CDR3 bases: TGCGCCAGCAACCAAGCGATGACAGGACTCTCCTACGAGCAGTACTTC.

A few counts support this clonotype. The rearrangement links TRBV6-6 to TRBJ2-7, with D possibly matching TRBD2 (5 bases). CDR3 size: 13 residues. The germline gives CDR1 MNHNY, CDR2 SVGAGI (reference sequence). The V gene lost 6 bases and the J gene lost 0 bases, with 9 bases spanning the gap. CDR3 DNA sequence: TGTGCCAGCAGACGAGGGCCCTCCTACGAGCAGTACTTC. Translating gives CASRRGPSYEQYF.

This clonotype turned up a few times. The gene calls are TRBV13 and TRBJ2-1, with D hard to call. The germline V gene encodes CDR1 PRHDT and CDR2 FYEKMQ (reference sequence). V gave up 5 bases and J gave up 12 bases, with 11 bases separating them. The CDR3 sequence is 11 residues long. The CDR3 DNA follows: TGTGCCAGCAGCGTAAGAGAATGGCAGTTCTTC. It yields the protein CASSVREWQFF.

The CDR3 sequence: CASSYAQRAFIGELFF. The CDR3 DNA is TGTGCCAGCAGCTATGCGCAAAGGGCCTTTATCGGGGAGCTGTTTTTT. The chain carries TRBV7-9 and TRBJ2-2, with D unclear. Germline CDR1 and CDR2: SEHNR and FQNEAQ (reference sequence). V was pared by 4 bases and J by 7 bases, with 19 bases between. This CDR3 region has 16 residues. Together with reference TRBV7-9 and TRBJ2-2, the CDR3 gives the full variable domain: DTGVSQNPRHKITKRGQNVTFRCDPISEHNRLYWYRQTLGQGPEFLTYFQNEAQLEKSRLLSDRFSAERPKGSFSTLEIQRTEQGDSAMYLCASSYAQRAFIGELFFGEGSRLTVL.

V is TRBV6-5 and J is TRBJ2-7; D might be TRBD1 (6 bases). V lost 2 bases and J 0 bases, leaving 11 bases between the germline ends. There are 15 residues in the CDR3. CDR1 is MNHEY, CDR2 SVGAGI, per germline. The CDR3 sequence is CASSYKDRNSYEQYF. The DNA for the CDR3 is TGTGCCAGCAGTTACAAAGACAGGAACTCCTACGAGCAGTACTTC.